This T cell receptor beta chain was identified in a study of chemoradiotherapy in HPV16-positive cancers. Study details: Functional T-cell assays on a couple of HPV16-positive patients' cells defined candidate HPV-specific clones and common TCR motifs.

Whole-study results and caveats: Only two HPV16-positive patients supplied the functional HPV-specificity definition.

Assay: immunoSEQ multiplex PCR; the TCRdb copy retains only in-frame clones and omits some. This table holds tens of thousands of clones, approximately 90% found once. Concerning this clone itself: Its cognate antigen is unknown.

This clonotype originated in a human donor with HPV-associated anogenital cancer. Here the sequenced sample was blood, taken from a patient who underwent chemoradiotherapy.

The CDR3 nucleotides read TGCGCCAGCAGCCAAGATGAGGTGTACAATGAGCAGTTCTTC. This encodes CASSQDEVYNEQFF. The V gene is TRBV4-3, the J gene TRBJ2-1, with no clear D. V was cut by 0 bases and J by 4 bases, with 7 bases left in between. The CDR3 is 14 amino acids. Germline V gene lookup returns CDR1 LGHNA and CDR2 YSLEER.